These 27 T cell receptor beta chains were sequenced from one sample in a study of cytomegalovirus exposure and HLA in healthy donors. The method was immunoSEQ multiplex PCR; TCRdb's version includes in-frame clones alone and lacks a portion of them. The table shows about 130,000 clones, with 89% occurring only once. The material sequenced was PBMCs. The receptors were sampled from a woman younger than 35 in good health and CMV-seronegative.

The table lists this clone with a few counts. This chain joins TRBV7-9 and TRBJ1-4, with 8 bases that match TRBD1. The germline V gene encodes CDR1 SEHNR and CDR2 FQNEAQ (reference sequence). This CDR3 contains 14 residues. The junction had 4 bases not matched to a gene; V was cut back by 3 bases and J by 7 bases. CDR3 DNA sequence: TGTGCCAGCAGCTTTAACAGGGGGAGTGAAAAACTGTTTTTT. Translating gives CASSFNRGSEKLFF. The full variable domain, rest sourced from reference TRBV7-9 and TRBJ1-4, is DTGVSQNPRHKITKRGQNVTFRCDPISEHNRLYWYRQTLGQGPEFLTYFQNEAQLEKSRLLSDRFSAERPKGSFSTLEIQRTEQGDSAMYLCASSFNRGSEKLFFGSGTQLSVL.

The rearrangement uses TRBV14 and TRBJ1-5, with 7 bases identical to TRBD1. There are 17 residues in the CDR3. The germline CDR1 and CDR2 sequences are SGHDN and FVKESK. The ends lost 4 bases at V and 3 bases at J; junction bases unmatched: 12. Here the CDR3 reads CASSPPQDRCNNQPQHF. The DNA of the CDR3 is TGTGCCAGCAGCCCCCCCCAGGACAGGTGTAACAATCAGCCCCAGCATTTT.

The rearrangement joins TRBV6-1 to TRBJ1-3; 9 nucleotides line up with TRBD1. CDR1 is MNHNS and CDR2 is SASEGT in the germline V gene. The V and J ends lost 2 bases and 1 base, in that order; junction bases with no gene match: 9. CDR3 length: 18 residues. The CDR3 sequence: CASSENRGPIKSGNTIYF. The CDR3 coding sequence is TGTGCCAGCAGTGAAAACAGGGGGCCGATCAAATCTGGAAACACCATATATTTT.

This chain connects TRBV27 to TRBJ2-2; 8 nucleotides match TRBD2. The CDR3 runs 17 residues. V was pared by 5 bases and J by 0 bases, with 8 bases of the junction left unmatched. In germline, CDR1 is MNHEY, CDR2 SMNVEV (reference sequence). CDR3 in amino acids: CASSLYGGRTNTGELFF. CDR3 sequence (DNA): TGTGCCAGCAGTCTCTACGGCGGGAGGACGAACACCGGGGAGCTGTTTTTT.

The chain couples TRBV5-5 to TRBJ1-2; no definite D call. This CDR3 is 14 amino acids long. The V gene's germline CDR1 is SGHKS and CDR2 YYEKEE (reference sequence). The germline V and J ends were trimmed by 4 bases and 9 bases, with 19 bases remaining between them. The CDR3 region has the DNA TGTGCCAGCAGCCCAATGGTCGTTCAACAGAGCTACACCTTC. Translated, it gives CASSPMVVQQSYTF. The full variable domain, completed using reference TRBV5-5 and TRBJ1-2, is DAGVTQSPTHLIKTRGQQVTLRCSPISGHKSVSWYQQVLGQGPQFIFQYYEKEERGRGNFPDRFSARQFPNYSSELNVNALLLGDSALYLCASSPMVVQQSYTFGSGTRLTVV.

The chain employs TRBV19 and TRBJ2-2; D possibly corresponds to TRBD2 (5 bases). The CDR3 sequence is 14 residues long. Germline V gene sequence: CDR1 LNHDA, CDR2 SQIVND (reference sequence). The V and J ends lost 3 bases and 7 bases respectively, with 12 bases between them. The CDR3 loop is CASSMLWRIGELFF. CDR3 bases: TGTGCCAGTAGTATGCTTTGGAGGATCGGGGAGCTGTTTTTT.

The chain combines TRBV21-1 with TRBJ1-4; TRBD1 was called by the table and not checked on the DNA. TRBV21-1 constitutes a pseudogene. The CDR3 covers 13 residues. CDR3 sequence: CASTGRTNEKLFF. CDR3 DNA: TGTGCCAGCACAGGGCGTACAAATGAAAAACTGTTTTTT.

The V and J genes are TRBV2 and TRBJ1-2; a possible D gene is TRBD1 (6 bases). V lost 7 bases and J lost 7, with 16 bases in between. The CDR3 covers 13 residues. Germline-derived CDR1 and CDR2 are SNHLY and FYNNEI. The CDR3 coding sequence is TGTGCCAGCACTAGGGCAGGGGCGGTTGGCTACACCTTC. Protein: CASTRAGAVGYTF. Combining the CDR3 with reference TRBV2 and TRBJ1-2 gives the whole variable domain EPEVTQTPSHQVTQMGQEVILRCVPISNHLYFYWYRQILGQKVEFLVSFYNNEISEKSEIFDDQFSVERPDGSNFTLKIRSTKLEDSAMYFCASTRAGAVGYTFGSGTRLTVV.

Details on this clone: The same CDR3 arises from other DNA sequences in this sample as well. The V gene is TRBV27, the J gene TRBJ2-1; 11 bases fit TRBD2. V lost 6 bases to trimming and J lost 0 bases; unmatched junction nucleotides: 7. The germline gives CDR1 MNHEY, CDR2 SMNVEV (reference sequence). The CDR3 is 17 amino acids. CDR3 region: CASRLRLAGSSYNEQFF. The DNA of the CDR3 is TGTGCCAGCAGACTCCGACTAGCGGGGTCCTCCTACAATGAGCAGTTCTTC.

The chain recombines TRBV11-3 with TRBJ2-2, with a weak D call TRBD1 (8 bases). Trimming cost V 3 bases and J 6 bases, with 11 bases left between them. CDR1 is SGHNT and CDR2 is YENEEA in the germline V gene. This CDR3 contains 14 residues. The CDR3 nucleotides read TGTGCCAGCAGCTTCACAGGGGGGGCCGGGGAGCTGTTTTTT. Encoded protein: CASSFTGGAGELFF.

The CDR3 spells CASSLGQTFEQFF. DNA of the CDR3: TGTGCCAGCAGTCTGGGACAGACATTTGAGCAGTTCTTC. V and J are TRBV27 and TRBJ2-1, with 7 bases that match TRBD1. In germline, CDR1 is MNHEY, CDR2 SMNVEV (reference sequence). The CDR3 is 13 residues long. The junction had 7 bases not matched to a gene; V was cut back by 5 bases and J by 9 bases.

The V gene is TRBV5-1, the J gene TRBJ2-6; D might be TRBD2 (8 bases). The V end lost 4 bases, the J end lost 0 bases, and 14 bases lay between the germline ends. Germline lookup yields CDR1 SGHRS and CDR2 YFSETQ. The CDR3 length is 17 residues. CDR3 in DNA: TGCGCCAGCAGCGTAGCGGGACAGAGCTCTGGGGCCAACGTCCTGACTTTC. Protein sequence: CASSVAGQSSGANVLTF.

The genes are TRBV6-1 and TRBJ1-1, with a possible D match to TRBD1 (5 bases). The CDR3 totals 15 residues. V shed 7 bases and J shed 1 base, with 16 bases lying between them. The germline gives CDR1 MNHNS, CDR2 SASEGT. CDR3: CASTRTGDPNTEAFF. The CDR3 coding sequence is TGTGCCAGCACTAGGACGGGGGACCCGAACACTGAAGCTTTCTTT.

The chain uses TRBV10-3 and TRBJ1-3, with D maybe TRBD1 (5 bases). CDR3 length: 14 residues. Trimming removed 11 bases from V and 3 bases from J, with 17 bases in between. Germline V gives CDR1 ENHRY, CDR2 SYGVKD. The CDR3 DNA follows: TGTGCCGCCCGGACTGCGGGGCTTGGAAACACCATATATTTT. Its protein product is CAARTAGLGNTIYF.

Only one count was recorded for this clone. In nucleotides, the CDR3 is TGTGCCAGCAGCTGGGACAGACTGTACACCTACAATGAGCAGTTCTTC. Amino acid sequence: CASSWDRLYTYNEQFF. This sequence joins TRBV5-4 and TRBJ2-1; 7 positions match TRBD1. V was pared by 3 bases and J by 2 bases, with 8 bases of the junction left unmatched. CDR1 and CDR2 (germline): SGHNT, YYREEE (reference sequence). The CDR3 is 16 residues long.

The V and J genes are TRBV7-6 and TRBJ1-4; 8 bases are a match to TRBD1. Germline values: CDR1 SGHVS, CDR2 FNYEAQ. The CDR3 covers 14 residues. Unmatched junction bases numbered 1, after V lost 5 bases and J lost 2 bases. This chain's CDR3 is CASSQGATNEKLFF. CDR3 nucleotide sequence: TGTGCCAGCAGCCAGGGGGCCACTAATGAAAAACTGTTTTTT. Combining the CDR3 with reference TRBV7-6 and TRBJ1-4 gives the whole variable domain GAGVSQSPRYKVTKRGQDVALRCDPISGHVSLYWYRQALGQGPEFLTYFNYEAQQDKSGLPNDRFSAERPEGSISTLTIQRTEQRDSAMYRCASSQGATNEKLFFGSGTQLSVL.

This chain uses TRBV7-6 with TRBJ2-2; TRBD2 aligns across 9 bases. Trimming removed 5 bases from V and 6 bases from J; junction bases left unmatched: 13. The germline V gene has CDR1 SGHVS and CDR2 FNYEAQ. There are 17 residues in the CDR3. The CDR3 DNA sequence: TGTGCCAGCAGCCCAAAAGTTACCGGGACTAGCTCCGGGGAGCTGTTTTTT. Translating gives CASSPKVTGTSSGELFF.

The chain carries TRBV12-5 and TRBJ1-5; no clear D. This CDR3 spans 20 amino acids. CDR1 is LGHNT, CDR2 FRNRAP, per germline. Between the trimmed V and J ends, which lost 0 bases and 0 bases, there was a span of 21 bases. The CDR3 loop reads CASGLVAGRRLRYSNQPQHF. DNA of the CDR3: TGTGCTAGTGGTTTGGTAGCTGGGAGGAGGTTACGTTATAGCAATCAGCCCCAGCATTTT.

The gene calls are TRBV4-2 and TRBJ2-2, with a tentative D call TRBD1 (6 bases). The CDR3 extends over 15 amino acids. Germline V gives CDR1 LGHNA, CDR2 YNFKEQ. V lost 1 base and J 4 bases, leaving 10 bases between the germline ends. CDR3 region: CASSQVGQSTGELFF. The CDR3 DNA reads as TGTGCCAGCAGCCAAGTTGGACAGTCCACCGGGGAGCTGTTTTTT.

The chain employs TRBV11-2 and TRBJ1-4, with TRBD1 matching 7 bases. The germline V gene has CDR1 SGHAT and CDR2 FQNNGV. Losses at the gene ends were 5 bases for V and 3 bases for J; bases not matched to a gene: 6. This CDR3 is built from 15 residues. The CDR3 DNA sequence: TGTGCCAGCAGCAGGGGGCCGCCCCCTAATGAAAAACTGTTTTTT. Protein sequence: CASSRGPPPNEKLFF.

V and J are TRBV4-1 and TRBJ2-5; TRBD2 aligns across 9 bases. The CDR3 length is 16 residues. Losses at the gene ends were 0 bases for V and 3 bases for J; bases not matched to a gene: 5. Germline CDR1 is MGHRA and CDR2 is YSYEKL. In DNA form, the CDR3 reads TGCGCCAGCAGCCAAGATGGCGCTAGCGGGGAAGAGACCCAGTACTTC. Its protein product is CASSQDGASGEETQYF.

This chain connects TRBV5-1 to TRBJ2-1, with 9 bases identical to TRBD2. The CDR3 loop spans 14 amino acids. The V gene end was trimmed by 4 bases and the J gene end by 8 bases; junction bases not matched to a gene: 7. The germline CDR1 and CDR2 sequences are SGHRS and YFSETQ. The CDR3 protein is CASSPGTSSDEQFF. Here the CDR3 DNA reads TGCGCCAGCAGCCCGGGGACTAGCAGCGATGAGCAGTTCTTC.

The chain recombines TRBV5-1 with TRBJ2-6, with 11 bases matching TRBD2. The CDR3 contains 20 residues. V gave up 0 bases and J gave up 3 bases; unmatched junction bases: 11. The germline V gene encodes CDR1 SGHRS and CDR2 YFSETQ. CDR3 sequence reads: CASSLALVAGGRFGANVLTF. CDR3 sequence (DNA): TGCGCCAGCAGCTTGGCCCTGGTAGCGGGGGGGCGTTTTGGGGCCAACGTCCTGACTTTC. The entire variable domain, with the rest obtained from reference TRBV5-1 and TRBJ2-6, is as follows: KAGVTQTPRYLIKTRGQQVTLSCSPISGHRSVSWYQQTPGQGLQFLFEYFSETQRNKGNFPGRFSGRQFSNSRSEMNVSTLELGDSALYLCASSLALVAGGRFGANVLTFGAGSRLTVL.

The gene calls are TRBV5-6 and TRBJ1-6; D is unclear. The CDR3 totals 13 residues. The V gene lost 4 bases and the J gene lost 8 bases, with 10 bases spanning the gap. Germline assignment: CDR1 SGHDT and CDR2 YYEEEE. CDR3 sequence (DNA): TGTGCCAGCAGCCGTAAAGCCGATTCACCCCTCCACTTT. Its protein product is CASSRKADSPLHF.

V gene TRBV11-1 combines with J gene TRBJ2-1; TRBD2 agrees at 10 bases. In germline, CDR1 is SGHAT, CDR2 FQDESV (reference sequence). The CDR3 is 15 residues long. With V trimmed by 5 bases and J by 8 bases, 9 bases remained unmatched. CDR3 nucleotides: TGTGCCAGCAGCCCCTTAGCGGGGGGTGTGGATGAGCAGTTCTTC. Protein product: CASSPLAGGVDEQFF.

This rearrangement joins TRBV29-1 to TRBJ2-1, with 9 positions matching TRBD2. Germline V lookup: CDR1 SQVTM, CDR2 ANQGSEA. Trimming removed 1 base from V and 7 bases from J; junction bases left unmatched: 5. The CDR3 runs 14 residues. CDR3 amino acids: CSVEARGGRNEQFF. CDR3 DNA sequence: TGCAGCGTTGAAGCGCGGGGGGGCCGAAATGAGCAGTTCTTC.

This chain joins TRBV4-1 and TRBJ1-3; D ambiguous. V lost 1 base and J lost 4, with 8 bases in between. In germline, CDR1 is MGHRA, CDR2 YSYEKL. The CDR3 is 14 amino acids. For the CDR3, the DNA is TGCGCCAGCAGCCAAGGGACTGTGGGAAACACCATATATTTT. Protein product: CASSQGTVGNTIYF.